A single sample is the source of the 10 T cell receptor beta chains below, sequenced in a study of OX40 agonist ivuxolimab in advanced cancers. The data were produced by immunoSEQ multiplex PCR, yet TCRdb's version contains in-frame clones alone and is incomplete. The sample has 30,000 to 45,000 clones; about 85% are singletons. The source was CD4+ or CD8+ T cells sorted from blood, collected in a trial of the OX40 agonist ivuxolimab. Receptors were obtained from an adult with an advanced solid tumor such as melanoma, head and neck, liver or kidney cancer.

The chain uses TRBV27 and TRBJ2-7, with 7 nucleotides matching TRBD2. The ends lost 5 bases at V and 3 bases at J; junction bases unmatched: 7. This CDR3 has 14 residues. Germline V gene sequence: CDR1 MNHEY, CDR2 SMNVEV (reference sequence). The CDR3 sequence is CASSRSPGGYEQYF. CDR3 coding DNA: TGTGCCAGCAGTCGGAGCCCGGGGGGCTACGAGCAGTACTTC.

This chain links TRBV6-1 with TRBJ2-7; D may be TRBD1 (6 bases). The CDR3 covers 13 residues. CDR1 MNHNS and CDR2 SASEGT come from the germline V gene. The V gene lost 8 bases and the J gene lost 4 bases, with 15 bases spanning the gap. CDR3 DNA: TGTGCCAGCGGGACGGAGAGGGGGTACGAGCAGTACTTC. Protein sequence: CASGTERGYEQYF.

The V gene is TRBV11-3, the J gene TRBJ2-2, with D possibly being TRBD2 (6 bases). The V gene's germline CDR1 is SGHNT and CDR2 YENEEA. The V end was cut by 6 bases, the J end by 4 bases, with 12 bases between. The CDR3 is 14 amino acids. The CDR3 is CASRKGLRTGELFF. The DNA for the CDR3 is TGTGCCAGCAGGAAGGGACTTCGCACCGGGGAGCTGTTTTTT.

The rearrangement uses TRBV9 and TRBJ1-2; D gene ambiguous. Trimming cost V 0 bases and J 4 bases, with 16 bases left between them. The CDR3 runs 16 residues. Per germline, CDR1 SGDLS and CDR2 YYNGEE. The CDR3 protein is CASSVDPEGGAYGYTF. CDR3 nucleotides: TGTGCCAGCAGCGTAGACCCGGAGGGAGGAGCCTATGGCTACACCTTC.

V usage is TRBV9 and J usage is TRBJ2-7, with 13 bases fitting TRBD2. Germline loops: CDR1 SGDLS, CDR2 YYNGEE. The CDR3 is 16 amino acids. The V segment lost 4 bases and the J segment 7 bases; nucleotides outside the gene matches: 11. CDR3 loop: CASSWGLAGLSGEQYF. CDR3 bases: TGTGCCAGCAGCTGGGGACTAGCGGGATTATCGGGGGAGCAGTACTTC.

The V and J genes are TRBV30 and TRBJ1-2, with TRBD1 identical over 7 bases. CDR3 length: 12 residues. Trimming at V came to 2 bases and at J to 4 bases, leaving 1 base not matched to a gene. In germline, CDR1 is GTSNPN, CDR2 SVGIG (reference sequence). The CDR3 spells CAWSYRGYGYTF. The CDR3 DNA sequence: TGTGCCTGGAGTTACAGGGGCTATGGCTACACCTTC.

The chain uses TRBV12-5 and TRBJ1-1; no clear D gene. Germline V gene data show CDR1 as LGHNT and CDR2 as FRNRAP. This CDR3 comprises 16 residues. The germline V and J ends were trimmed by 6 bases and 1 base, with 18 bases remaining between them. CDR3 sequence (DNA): TGTGCTAGTGGAATTGGACGCAGCGTACAGAACACTGAAGCTTTCTTT. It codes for CASGIGRSVQNTEAFF.

CDR3 in DNA: TGTGCCAGCAGTTACTCGAGGGCAGGGGGCTCCCAAGCTTTCTTT. It codes for CASSYSRAGGSQAFF. The gene calls are TRBV6-5 and TRBJ1-1; TRBD1 agrees at 8 bases. The CDR3 is made up of 15 amino acids. Looked up from germline, CDR1 is MNHEY and CDR2 is SVGAGI. J gave up 9 bases and V 0 bases, and 9 bases lay outside the gene matches.

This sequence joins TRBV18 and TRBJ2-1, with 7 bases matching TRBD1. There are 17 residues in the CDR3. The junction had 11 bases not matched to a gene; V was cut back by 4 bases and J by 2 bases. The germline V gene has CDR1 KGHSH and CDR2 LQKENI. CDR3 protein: CASSLPIRGLAYNEQFF. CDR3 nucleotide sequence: TGTGCCAGCTCACTGCCAATCAGGGGGTTAGCCTACAATGAGCAGTTCTTC.

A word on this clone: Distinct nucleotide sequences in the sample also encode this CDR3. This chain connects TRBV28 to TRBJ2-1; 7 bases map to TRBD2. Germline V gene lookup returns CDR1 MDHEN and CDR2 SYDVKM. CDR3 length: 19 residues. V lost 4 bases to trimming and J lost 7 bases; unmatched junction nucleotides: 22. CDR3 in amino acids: CASSSLTSVTVARYNEQFF. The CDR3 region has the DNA TGTGCCAGCAGTTCCCTTACTAGCGTAACGGTGGCACGATATAATGAGCAGTTCTTC. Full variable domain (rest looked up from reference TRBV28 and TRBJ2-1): DVKVTQSSRYLVKRTGEKVFLECVQDMDHENMFWYRQDPGLGLRLIYFSYDVKMKEKGDIPEGYSVSREKKERFSLILESASTNQTSMYLCASSSLTSVTVARYNEQFFGPGTRLTVL.